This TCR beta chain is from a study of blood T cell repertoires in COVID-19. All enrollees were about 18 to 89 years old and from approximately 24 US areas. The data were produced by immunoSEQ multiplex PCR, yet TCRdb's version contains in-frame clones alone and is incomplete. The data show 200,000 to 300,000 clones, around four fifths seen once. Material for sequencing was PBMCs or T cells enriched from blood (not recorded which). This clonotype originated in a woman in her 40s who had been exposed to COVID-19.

CDR3 nucleotide sequence: TGCGCCAGCAGCCAAGTCGGCAGGGGGGTGACAGATACGCAGTATTTT. Its translation: CASSQVGRGVTDTQYF. V and J are TRBV4-1 and TRBJ2-3; TRBD1 is a possible D gene (7 bases). Germline-derived CDR1 and CDR2 are MGHRA and YSYEKL. Trimming removed 1 base from V and 3 bases from J, with 14 bases in between. The CDR3 runs 16 residues.